Presented here are 23 T cell receptor beta chains from one specimen sequenced in a study of blood T cell repertoires in COVID-19. Profiled with immunoSEQ multiplex PCR; TCRdb holds only in-frame clones, not every one. The table has under 250,000 clones, approximately 86% seen once. The sequencing input was peripheral blood. The receptors shown here come from a woman aged 55 to 70 who had recovered from COVID-19.

The chain combines TRBV3-1 (or the pseudogene TRBV3-2) with TRBJ2-2; D unclear. Germline V gene sequence: CDR1 LGHDT, CDR2 YNNKEL (reference sequence). V was trimmed by 1 base and J by 7 bases, leaving 4 bases between them. The CDR3 extends over 12 amino acids. The chain's CDR3 is CASSQVIGELFF. CDR3 coding DNA: TGTGCCAGCAGCCAAGTAATCGGGGAGCTGTTTTTT.

This clone was recorded once. The chain carries TRBV7-9 and TRBJ1-3; the D is unclear. Germline CDR1 SEHNR, CDR2 FQNEAQ (reference sequence). Trimming shortened V by 4 bases and J by 2 bases, and 15 bases separated the two germline ends. This CDR3 comprises 16 residues. CDR3 sequence reads: CASSSPTGSPGNTIYF. The CDR3 DNA reads TGTGCCAGCAGCTCGCCGACCGGGTCTCCTGGAAACACCATATATTTT.

V gene TRBV9 combines with J gene TRBJ2-7; 7 nucleotides match TRBD2. This CDR3 comprises 14 residues. Germline V gene data show CDR1 as SGDLS and CDR2 as YYNGEE. V lost 4 bases, J lost 5 bases, and 9 bases stayed unmatched. CDR3 sequence: CASSSVGGFDEQYF. The CDR3 DNA reads as TGTGCCAGCAGCTCAGTGGGAGGGTTCGACGAGCAGTACTTC.

The chain recombines TRBV19 with TRBJ2-4; possible D gene TRBD1, 5 bases. The CDR3 runs to 15 residues. Germline V gene lookup returns CDR1 LNHDA and CDR2 SQIVND (reference sequence). Trimming removed 3 bases from V and 8 bases from J, with 17 bases in between. CDR3 coding DNA: TGTGCCAGTAGTATCTCAGGGTTCGGTGGGGACATTCAGTACTTC. Protein: CASSISGFGGDIQYF. Complete variable domain (other parts from reference TRBV19 and TRBJ2-4): DGGITQSPKYLFRKEGQNVTLSCEQNLNHDAMYWYRQDPGQGLRLIYYSQIVNDFQKGDIAEGYSVSREKKESFPLTVTSAQKNPTAFYLCASSISGFGGDIQYFGAGTRLSVL.

J is TRBJ2-3 and V is TRBV4-3, with unresolved D. The germline CDR1 and CDR2 sequences are LGHNA and YSLEER. The CDR3 consists of 13 residues. With 3 bases removed from V and 6 bases from J, the gap between germline ends came to 10 bases. This chain's CDR3 is CASSQRHLDTQYF. The CDR3 DNA follows: TGCGCCAGCAGCCAGCGGCATCTTGATACGCAGTATTTT.

This chain uses TRBV4-2 with TRBJ1-1; no clear D gene. V was clipped by 1 base and J by 1 base, with 19 bases between them. The CDR3 totals 18 residues. CDR1 is LGHNA and CDR2 is YNFKEQ in the germline V gene. CDR3 DNA: TGTGCCAGCAGCCAAGGGCTCCCGGTGGAGCGAAAGAACACTGAAGCTTTCTTT. It yields the protein CASSQGLPVERKNTEAFF.

This clone was seen once. The chain combines TRBV5-1 with TRBJ1-1, with 10 bases fitting TRBD1. This CDR3 spans 16 amino acids. The germline gives CDR1 SGHRS, CDR2 YFSETQ. With 1 base clipped from V and 1 base from J, the junction kept 4 bases outside the gene matches. The chain's CDR3 is CASSLQGQGTNTEAFF. The CDR3 DNA follows: TGCGCCAGCAGCTTGCAGGGACAGGGGACGAACACTGAAGCTTTCTTT. Full variable domain (missing parts from reference TRBV5-1 and TRBJ1-1): KAGVTQTPRYLIKTRGQQVTLSCSPISGHRSVSWYQQTPGQGLQFLFEYFSETQRNKGNFPGRFSGRQFSNSRSEMNVSTLELGDSALYLCASSLQGQGTNTEAFFGQGTRLTVV.

V and J are TRBV24-1 and TRBJ2-3; 9 bases agree with TRBD2. The trim removed 4 bases at V and 1 base at J, leaving 2 bases unmatched. The CDR3 runs to 15 residues. Germline values: CDR1 KGHDR, CDR2 SFDVKD. CDR3 loop: CATSDRLAGTDTQYF. The CDR3 DNA sequence: TGTGCCACCAGTGACAGACTAGCGGGCACAGATACGCAGTATTTT.

The count of this clone is one. V and J are TRBV18 and TRBJ2-3; 13 nucleotides match TRBD2. Germline V gives CDR1 KGHSH, CDR2 LQKENI. The CDR3 is made up of 16 amino acids. Losses at the gene ends were 4 bases for V and 5 bases for J; bases not matched to a gene: 6. CDR3: CASSLTSGGAGDTQYF. Written as DNA, the CDR3 is TGTGCCAGCTCACTCACTAGCGGGGGGGCCGGAGATACGCAGTATTTT.

The V call is TRBV3-1 (or the pseudogene TRBV3-2), the J call TRBJ2-5, with 9 bases fitting TRBD2. V gave up 2 bases and J gave up 5 bases; unmatched junction bases: 6. CDR1 and CDR2 (germline): LGHDT, YNNKEL (reference sequence). The CDR3 extends over 15 amino acids. The CDR3 DNA reads as TGTGCCAGCAGCCAAACCGGGACTAGCCGGGAGACCCAGTACTTC. This codes for CASSQTGTSRETQYF.

The V and J genes are TRBV19 and TRBJ1-5, with D uncertain. The germline gives CDR1 LNHDA, CDR2 SQIVND (reference sequence). Trimming cost V 6 bases and J 4 bases, with 10 bases left between them. The length of the CDR3 is 13 residues. In nucleotides, the CDR3 is TGTGCCAGTAGCAGTGATGTTAATCAGCCCCAGCATTTT. Its protein is CASSSDVNQPQHF.

This clone was seen just once. CDR3 nucleotide sequence: TGTGCCACCAGTGACAGATTGGGGACTAGCGGATACACAGATACGCAGTATTTT. Protein sequence: CATSDRLGTSGYTDTQYF. The chain employs TRBV24-1 and TRBJ2-3, with 11 bases lining up with TRBD2. The CDR3 is made up of 18 amino acids. Germline CDR1 and CDR2: KGHDR and SFDVKD. V lost 4 bases to trimming and J lost 2 bases; unmatched junction nucleotides: 10.

The chain joins TRBV11-3 to TRBJ2-1; D might be TRBD1 (6 bases). This CDR3 contains 12 residues. Trimming left V 5 bases short and J 11 bases short, with 13 bases between. Per germline, CDR1 SGHNT and CDR2 YENEEA. The CDR3 sequence: CASSGTGNKQFF. CDR3 bases: TGTGCCAGCAGCGGAACAGGGAACAAGCAGTTCTTC.

Only one count was recorded for this clone. This chain connects TRBV4-1 to TRBJ1-1; tentative D call: TRBD1 (6 bases). The CDR3 is made up of 13 amino acids. Deletions cut 1 base from V and 10 bases from J, with 13 bases between. Germline CDR1 is MGHRA and CDR2 is YSYEKL. The CDR3 DNA sequence: TGCGCCAGCAGCCAAGTGGGGGCAGGGCGAGCTTTCTTT. It translates to CASSQVGAGRAFF.

The chain couples TRBV5-1 to TRBJ1-3, with D possibly matching TRBD1 (5 bases). V dropped 0 bases and J dropped 0 bases, with 13 bases sitting between them. CDR1 is SGHRS, CDR2 YFSETQ, per germline. The CDR3 has 17 amino acids. This CDR3 is CASSLGGLPNSGNTIYF. Here the CDR3 DNA reads TGCGCCAGCAGCTTGGGGGGCTTGCCTAACTCTGGAAACACCATATATTTT.

The chain is built from TRBV6-5 and TRBJ2-3; D might be TRBD2 (5 bases). This CDR3 region has 14 residues. The V and J ends lost 2 bases and 0 bases respectively, with 6 bases between them. Germline CDR1 and CDR2: MNHEY and SVGAGI. CDR3 region: CASSYERSTDTQYF. The CDR3 nucleotides read TGTGCCAGCAGTTACGAGCGGAGCACAGATACGCAGTATTTT.

The chain joins TRBV28 to TRBJ2-1; possible D gene TRBD2, 7 bases. V was pared by 8 bases and J by 10 bases, with 24 bases between. The CDR3 is 15 residues long. The germline gives CDR1 MDHEN, CDR2 SYDVKM. The CDR3 coding sequence is TGTGCCAGCCTTGAGGGGCGGGGGCCCTTTGGGGAGCAGTTCTTC. This codes for CASLEGRGPFGEQFF. The full variable domain, rest sourced from reference TRBV28 and TRBJ2-1, is DVKVTQSSRYLVKRTGEKVFLECVQDMDHENMFWYRQDPGLGLRLIYFSYDVKMKEKGDIPEGYSVSREKKERFSLILESASTNQTSMYLCASLEGRGPFGEQFFGPGTRLTVL.

The V and J genes are TRBV6-6 and TRBJ1-5, with a possible D match to TRBD1 (5 bases). CDR3 length: 13 residues. Germline V CDR1 and CDR2: MNHNY, SVGAGI (reference sequence). Trimming pared 6 bases from V and 4 bases from J, leaving 10 bases between. CDR3: CASRGTGNQPQHF. CDR3 nucleotides: TGTGCCAGCAGGGGAACAGGTAATCAGCCCCAGCATTTT.

The chain recombines TRBV28 with TRBJ1-4, with TRBD1 identical over 9 bases. The CDR3 contains 15 residues. The germline V gene has CDR1 MDHEN and CDR2 SYDVKM. The V segment lost 4 bases and the J segment 5 bases; nucleotides outside the gene matches: 5. CDR3 sequence: CASSSRTGANEKLFF. CDR3 sequence (DNA): TGTGCCAGCAGTTCCCGGACAGGGGCCAATGAAAAACTGTTTTTT.

V usage is TRBV5-1 and J usage is TRBJ2-3; possibly TRBD1 for D (6 bases). The CDR3 is made up of 18 amino acids. Germline lookup yields CDR1 SGHRS and CDR2 YFSETQ. V dropped 1 base and J dropped 0 bases, with 18 bases sitting between them. In nucleotides, the CDR3 is TGCGCCAGCAGCTTGTCAATCCGGGACACGCTAAGCACAGATACGCAGTATTTT. As protein: CASSLSIRDTLSTDTQYF.

This chain joins TRBV19 and TRBJ2-1; 8 positions match TRBD1. Trimming took 5 bases from V and 8 from J; bases not matched to a gene: 14. CDR1 is LNHDA and CDR2 is SQIVND in the germline V gene (reference sequence). CDR3 length: 16 residues. In nucleotides, the CDR3 is TGTGCCAGTAGTCCAAACCTCCAGGGGGCGCGTTATGAGCAGTTCTTC. It encodes CASSPNLQGARYEQFF.

This clone has only a few counts. The chain is built from TRBV5-1 and TRBJ2-5; a possible D gene is TRBD2 (7 bases). The germline V gene encodes CDR1 SGHRS and CDR2 YFSETQ. V gave up 7 bases and J gave up 10 bases, with 26 bases separating them. This CDR3 has 15 amino acids. The CDR3, as DNA: TGCGCCAGCGGGGAGGGGACGGGACACCGAGTCGGCCAGTACTTC. It specifies CASGEGTGHRVGQYF.

The V gene is TRBV4-3, the J gene TRBJ1-4; D remains ambiguous. Trimming took off 5 bases at V and 0 bases at J, with 10 bases between the two ends. The CDR3 covers 15 residues. Germline CDR1 and CDR2: LGHNA and YSLEER. CDR3 residues: CASSDMGPTNEKLFF. The CDR3 DNA reads TGCGCCAGCAGCGACATGGGCCCAACTAATGAAAAACTGTTTTTT.